This T cell receptor (beta chain) was found in a study of shared clonotypes between healthy human individuals (dated by TCRdb to the early 2020s). Study-wide context: The cohort comprised a couple of women and a few men aged 18 to 49 years. Each donor's leukapheresis produced roughly between roughly 0.94 and 9.5 billion PBMCs. Different laboratories and diverse techniques were used to prepare libraries and sequence TCR repertoires, to increase sequencing depth and limit assay-specific biases. For each donor, CD4 naive and CD4 memory were each run on three plates, CD8 naive on two plates, and CD8 memory on one plate. Blood TCR repertoires of several healthy adults were deeply sequenced to estimate repertoire size and the extent of clonotype sharing between individuals. Results the study describes overall, beyond this receptor: The small number of donors limited the genetic and exposure-history diversity represented. Sampling was limited to blood, and TCR repertoires in tissue likely differ from TCR repertoires in blood. Even with the large sequencing depth, rarefaction of the sorted-subset datasets indicated that sequencing was incomplete. Naive subsets generally had larger estimated clonotype richness than memory subsets. Clonotypes shared by all four sorted-subset donors showed higher generation probabilities than non-shared clonotypes. Based on pairwise subsampling, the degree of clonotype sharing among donors was expected to be affected by sequencing depth. Sharing across a few donors was observed for about 5% of naive CD4, 3% to 3.5% of naive CD8, about 2.5% of memory CD4, and about 0.4% of memory CD8 clonotypes.

Compared with germline, V lacks 4 bases and J lacks 2 bases; bases without a gene match: 11. The CDR3 measures 16 amino acids from cysteine to phenylalanine. The read is trimmed to its CDR3 DNA, 48 bases read in frame from base 1. CDR1 SGDLS and CDR2 YYNGEE were looked up in the germline V gene. Using the deep immunoSEQ assay, multiplex PCR amplified TCR CDR3 regions from genomic DNA. Genomic DNA extracted from each cell subset was distributed evenly over all wells of several immunoSEQ 96-well plates, and each plate served as one replicate. For sorted subsets, around 0.2 ug of genomic DNA, equivalent to around 30,000 T cell genomes, went into each replicate PCR. Purified libraries were measured with a Qubit 3.0 fluorometer, size-checked on a Bioanalyzer 2100, and measured again with the KAPA Library Quantification kit. Every immunoSEQ 96-well plate was sequenced on a dedicated single-read 150-cycle Illumina NextSeq 550 flow cell. In the authors' own workflow: The immunoSEQ output contained only junctional sequences without quality scores, so filtering could not match that applied to full-length reads. Sequences were annotated with PyIR, a Python wrapper for IgBLAST v1.9, and V/J genes and CDR3 were assigned using IMGT germline references. Reads were filtered out if the reads had weak V/J assignments (E-value above 1e-6), no CDR3, stop codons, out-of-frame junctions, or ambiguous translated residues. V3J clonotypes were defined as sequences sharing the same inferred V gene, J gene, and CDR3 amino acid sequence. Percentage overlap between repertoires was calculated by dividing the number of shared unique clonotypes by the size of the smaller repertoire. Repertoire richness was assessed with RTK rarefaction, the Chao1 estimator, and Recon v2.1 estimates of unobserved clonotypes. Generation probabilities were computed with OLGA for all TCRbeta clonotypes obtained by the gDNA method from several donors. As stored in TCRdb, this immuneACCESS dataset retains in-frame rearrangements with V and J assigned. A fraction of the clones does not appear; measured against another copy, unresolved V genes explain less than half of the discrepancy, and the remainder lacks a known reason. For V, J and clone size, that table is used; D and trimming come from the DNA. The sample records about 2.4 million clones, approximately 93% of which are singletons. Clones ranked in the top ten supply about 0.34% of the sample.

This clone was counted a single time. Its antigen specificity is not known. Nothing much larger sits one base from this clone, and base qualities are not available. Healthy HIV-negative adults with no recently reported acute infections or vaccinations were included as donors. Only Caucasian adults living in Nashville, Tennessee, USA were represented among the donors. CD4+ T cells were enriched by magnetic negative selection; naive cells were then positively selected on CD45RA, and the negative fraction formed the memory subset. Blood was obtained by leukapheresis, after which PBMCs were separated by Ficoll-Histopaque density gradient centrifugation and cryopreserved in liquid nitrogen vapor phase. Analytical flow cytometry was used to check the purity and quantity of each magnetically sorted T cell population. From each sorted fraction, genomic DNA was isolated and quantified by UV absorbance on a Nanodrop 2000c.

Specimen: naive CD4+ T cells from PBMCs. In light of the paper, this sample's cell subset or site label describes: CD45RA+ positively selected. The chain employs TRBV9 and TRBJ2-5, with 7 bases aligning to TRBD1. This clonotype originated in a man aged 18-30 years in good health. Some clones in this sample may be carry-over from other donors' samples. The sequence in DNA is TGTGCCAGCAGCCCCCGCCCGGGGACAGAACAAGAGACCCAGTACTTC. Its protein product is CASSPRPGTEQETQYF.